This TCR beta chain emerged from a study of shared clonotypes between healthy human individuals. Concerning this clone: What it binds is unknown.

Each subset's genomic DNA was shared equally among a number of immunoSEQ plates. In the source study's methods: Filtering differed because ImmunoSEQ produced junction-only sequences that carried no quality scores. Using immunoSEQ multiplex PCR, the repertoire was profiled, and TCRdb retains in-frame clones only, with some absent. Clonal size and the V and J genes are those of that table, whereas D and trimming came from the DNA. The data contain about 480,000 clones, about four fifths of them seen just once; the ten biggest clones take up approximately 13%. Study outcomes and limitations: Represented diversity (both genetic and exposure-history) was limited by the small number of donors. Investigators expected sequencing depth to affect clonotype sharing among donors.

This TCR came from a middle-aged woman in good health. Some clones in this sample may be carry-over from other donors' samples. What was sequenced was PBMCs.

The CDR3 region is CSVEGITGELFF. In DNA form, the CDR3 reads TGCAGCGTTGAGGGTATCACCGGGGAGCTGTTTTTT. J is TRBJ2-2 and V is TRBV29-1; no firm D call. V lost 3 bases and J 4 bases, leaving 6 bases between the germline ends. Per germline, CDR1 SQVTM and CDR2 ANQGSEA. This CDR3 comprises 12 residues.